This T cell receptor beta chain was identified during a study of blood T cell repertoires in COVID-19. The overall study: In each case, the material was cDNA or gDNA derived from T cells, B-cell-depleted T cells, or PBMCs.

Per the authors' pipeline: By means of reference gene primer amplification, nucleated cell counts were estimated. Using immunoSEQ multiplex PCR, the repertoire was profiled, and TCRdb retains in-frame clones only, with some absent. Clone size and V and J calls were adopted from that table, with D and trimming inferred from the DNA. The repertoire consists of tens of thousands of clones, with around 88% occurring once and the leading ten covering 5.3%. The CDR3 runs to 14 residues. Germline CDR1 SQVTM, CDR2 ANQGSEA. V was pared by 6 bases and J by 4 bases, with 8 bases of the junction left unmatched. This TCR was recovered from a man aged 50 to 59 with active COVID-19. Sample: peripheral blood. The chain uses TRBV29-1 and TRBJ2-3; 9 nucleotides align to TRBD1. The CDR3 is CSVARGQGSDTQYF. In DNA, the CDR3 is TGCAGCGTGGCCCGCGGACAGGGGTCAGATACGCAGTATTTT.